Shown below are 13 T cell receptor beta chains from a single sample sequenced in a study of neurological immune-mediated disorders. MiXCR, run by TCRdb on the 5' RACE reads, gives a single entry per CDR3 protein. The table shows 50,000 to 55,000 distinct CDR3 sequences, with 10% occurring only once. The sample consisted of PBMCs. The receptors were gathered from a man aged 65 to 85 with HTLV-1-associated myelopathy (HAM/TSP).

This clonotype was recorded at least ten times. The CDR3 spells CASSRETGATTNEKLFF. In nucleotides, the CDR3 is TGCGCCAGCAGCCGGGAAACAGGGGCCACAACTAATGAAAAACTGTTTTTT. The chain has TRBV4-3 and TRBJ1-4, with 7 bases matching TRBD1. J gave up 0 bases and V 4 bases, and 8 bases lay outside the gene matches. Germline CDR1 reads LGHNA; CDR2 reads YSLEER. The CDR3 sequence is 17 residues long.

This clonotype was found many times. The chain is built from TRBV11-3 and TRBJ2-1; 7 positions agree with TRBD2. CDR1 is SGHNT and CDR2 is YENEEA in the germline V gene. This CDR3 contains 14 residues. J gave up 5 bases and V 0 bases, and 1 base lay outside the gene matches. CDR3 protein: CASSLDGTNNEQFF. Written as DNA, the CDR3 is TGTGCCAGCAGCTTAGACGGGACTAACAATGAGCAGTTCTTC.

Ten or more counts support this clonotype. The chain is built from TRBV12-3 or TRBV12-4 and TRBJ2-5; D gene ambiguous. The CDR3 consists of 15 residues. V lost 7 bases, J lost 2 bases, and 17 bases lay in between. CDR3 in DNA: TGTGCCAGCAAAGTTCGCGACACTCGACAAGAGACCCAGTACTTC. Its translation: CASKVRDTRQETQYF.

This clonotype has at least ten counts. The chain carries TRBV5-1 and TRBJ2-3, with D hard to call. Germline values: CDR1 SGHRS, CDR2 YFSETQ. Trimming cost V 5 bases and J 6 bases, with 16 bases left between them. This CDR3 contains 14 residues. DNA for the CDR3: TGCGCCAGCAGGCTCGACGCCGGGTCGGATACGCAGTATTTT. This gives the protein CASRLDAGSDTQYF.

This clonotype was recorded many times. This chain connects TRBV5-1 to TRBJ2-2, with D maybe TRBD2 (6 bases). CDR3 length: 16 amino acids. Trimming shortened V by 4 bases and J by 0 bases, and 13 bases separated the two germline ends. From germline, CDR1 is SGHRS and CDR2 YFSETQ. CDR3 DNA sequence: TGCGCCAGCAGCCCCACCGGGGGAACGAACACCGGGGAGCTGTTTTTT. This translates into CASSPTGGTNTGELFF.

This clonotype has ten or more counts. V usage is TRBV27 and J usage is TRBJ2-1; 8 bases fit TRBD2. The CDR3 contains 16 residues. CDR1 and CDR2 (germline): MNHEY, SMNVEV (reference sequence). Trimming removed 7 bases from V and 0 bases from J; junction bases left unmatched: 8. In DNA form, the CDR3 reads TGTGCCAGCACCCATCTTAGCGGGAACTCCTACAATGAGCAGTTCTTC. It translates to CASTHLSGNSYNEQFF.

This clonotype was observed at least ten times. V usage is TRBV15 and J usage is TRBJ2-2; no definite D call. Per the germline V gene, CDR1 is LNHNV and CDR2 is YYDKDF (reference sequence). The CDR3 has 12 residues. Trimming removed 1 base from V and 6 bases from J, with 3 bases in between. CDR3 residues: CATSRGPGELFF. DNA of the CDR3: TGTGCCACCAGCAGAGGACCCGGGGAGCTGTTTTTT.

The sample holds many counts of this clonotype. The chain recombines TRBV12-3 or TRBV12-4 with TRBJ2-7; weak D call: TRBD1 (5 bases). CDR3 length: 13 amino acids. V was clipped by 7 bases and J by 5 bases, with 15 bases between them. The CDR3 spells CASTLDWGDEQYF. The CDR3 DNA is TGTGCCAGCACTCTAGACTGGGGCGACGAGCAGTACTTC.

This clonotype was counted at least ten times. The V call is TRBV4-3, the J call TRBJ2-1; no clear D. CDR1 is LGHNA and CDR2 is YSLEER in the germline V gene. The V end lost 0 bases, the J end lost 8 bases, and 14 bases lay between the germline ends. The CDR3 loop spans 15 amino acids. The CDR3 DNA is TGCGCCAGCAGCCAAGATCCCCTTTCTATTGATGAGCAGTTCTTC. Its protein is CASSQDPLSIDEQFF.

This chain uses TRBV5-5 with TRBJ2-5, with a tentative D call TRBD1 (6 bases). Germline assignment: CDR1 SGHKS and CDR2 YYEKEE (reference sequence). CDR3 length: 15 amino acids. V dropped 0 bases and J dropped 14 bases, with 23 bases sitting between them. The CDR3 coding sequence is TGTGCCAGCAGCTTGGTGTGGGGGCCCATGGAGACCTATTACTTC. It codes for CASSLVWGPMETYYF.

This clonotype has ten or more counts. This chain connects TRBV7-9 to TRBJ1-5, with a possible D match to TRBD1 (5 bases). Between the trimmed V and J ends, which lost 3 bases and 2 bases, there was a span of 11 bases. Germline values: CDR1 SEHNR, CDR2 FQNEAQ (reference sequence). This CDR3 region has 15 residues. CDR3 DNA sequence: TGTGCCAGCAGCTTCCAGGGAGGTGGCAATCAGCCCCAGCATTTT. Protein: CASSFQGGGNQPQHF.

This clonotype appeared many times. The gene calls are TRBV9 and TRBJ2-2; D not resolved. Germline V CDR1 and CDR2: SGDLS, YYNGEE. This CDR3 has 14 residues. Trimming shortened V by 0 bases and J by 5 bases, and 8 bases separated the two germline ends. CDR3 loop: CASSVGRLTGELFF. CDR3 nucleotide sequence: TGTGCCAGCAGCGTAGGCAGATTAACCGGGGAGCTGTTTTTT.

This clonotype was observed many times. The chain links TRBV6-5 to TRBJ2-5, with a weak D call TRBD2 (6 bases). Germline CDR1 and CDR2: MNHEY and SVGAGI. The CDR3 is 15 amino acids. Trimming took 6 bases from V and 3 from J, leaving 17 bases between them. The CDR3 DNA reads TGTGCCAGCAGATACCTCGGGGTAGCGGAAGAGACCCAGTACTTC. Protein product: CASRYLGVAEETQYF.